The sequence of this T cell receptor (beta chain) was determined in a study of cytomegalovirus exposure and HLA in healthy donors. The CDR3 loop spans 15 amino acids. The V segment lost 3 bases and the J segment 5 bases; nucleotides outside the gene matches: 5. Germline loops: CDR1 LNHNV, CDR2 YYDKDF (reference sequence). Comments on this clone: Its target is unknown.

The study's findings and limits: A link between a missense DCLRE1C variant and TCR beta V- and J-gene trimming emerged from a later analysis.

The study ran its PCR with 60 Vbeta and 13 Jbeta primers. Assay: immunoSEQ multiplex PCR; the TCRdb copy retains only in-frame clones and omits some. The sample shows about 110,000 clones, and about 0.58% sits with its ten largest clones. The sample was PBMCs. This rearrangement joins TRBV15 to TRBJ2-5; 11 nucleotides agree with TRBD2. This sequence originates from a man in his fifties or sixties in good health and CMV-seronegative. The CDR3 is CATSRVAGGEETQYF. CDR3 sequence (DNA): TGTGCCACCAGCAGGGTAGCGGGGGGGGAGGAGACCCAGTACTTC.